This T cell receptor (beta chain) was identified in a study of spatial heterogeneity in lung cancer. Documented time point: sample taken at primary tumor resection. This clonotype was seen ten or more times. Its antigen is undetermined. Study outcomes and limitations: Counts of expanded alpha and beta TCRs within tumors tracked the tumor nonsynonymous mutation count.

The V end was cut by 1 base, the J end by 5 bases, with 10 bases between. The CDR3 length is 14 residues. CDR1 is SGHAT, CDR2 FQNNGV, per germline. MiXCR, applied by TCRdb to the 5' RACE reads, yields one record per CDR3 protein. The sample lists approximately 10,000 distinct CDR3 sequences; 6.3% were seen once. This chain joins TRBV11-2 and TRBJ2-3; D unresolved. The TCR comes from a female donor with early-stage non-small cell lung cancer. The material sequenced was lung tumor tissue, taken at surgery. The CDR3 spells CASSLAQHRDTQYF. The CDR3 bases are TGTGCCAGCAGCTTAGCCCAGCACAGAGATACGCAGTATTTT.